The 10 T cell receptor beta chains listed next were all sequenced from one sample in a study of control samples from healthy donors and cancer patients. Method: immunoSEQ multiplex PCR; TCRdb's copy keeps in-frame clones and lacks some. The sample has fewer than 85,000 clones; 91% are singletons. The specimen was blood. These receptor sequences come from a man aged 30 to 39 in good health.

The V gene is TRBV28, the J gene TRBJ2-7, with 9 bases that match TRBD1. The CDR3 length is 14 residues. J lost 2 bases, V lost 5 bases, and 4 bases had no gene match. CDR1 is MDHEN, CDR2 SYDVKM, per germline. The CDR3 reads CASSARQGAYEQYF. The CDR3 DNA is TGTGCCAGCAGTGCCCGACAGGGGGCCTACGAGCAGTACTTC.

V gene TRBV27 combines with J gene TRBJ1-2; 7 bases agree with TRBD1. There are 15 residues in the CDR3. Unmatched junction bases numbered 8, after V lost 4 bases and J lost 3 bases. CDR1 MNHEY and CDR2 SMNVEV come from the germline V gene (reference sequence). In DNA, the CDR3 is TGTGCCAGCAGTTCCACAGGGGTCAATTACTATGGCTACACCTTC. Encoded protein: CASSSTGVNYYGYTF.

The chain combines TRBV4-1 with TRBJ1-5, with D maybe TRBD1 (6 bases). This CDR3 comprises 15 residues. The V gene's germline CDR1 is MGHRA and CDR2 YSYEKL. V lost 4 bases and J lost 5, with 15 bases in between. CDR3 sequence (DNA): TGCGCCAGCAGCCCCCTCCCAGGGGCCCATCAGCCCCAGCATTTT. It translates to CASSPLPGAHQPQHF.

The chain joins TRBV24-1 to TRBJ2-3; no reliable D call. There are 15 residues in the CDR3. The V and J ends lost 3 bases and 0 bases respectively, with 9 bases between them. CDR1 KGHDR and CDR2 SFDVKD come from the germline V gene. CDR3 DNA: TGTGCCACCAGTGATCAAGGCGGAAGCACAGATACGCAGTATTTT. Its translation is CATSDQGGSTDTQYF.

On this clone: The germline gene is not matched at one end of the junction; a read error may be the cause. The genes are TRBV6-5 and TRBJ2-5; the D is unclear. CDR1 is MNHEY and CDR2 is SVGAGI in the germline V gene. CDR3 length: 12 amino acids. The CDR3 spells CASSYSKGHVHF. The CDR3 DNA reads TGTGCCAGCAGTTACTCGAAGGGCCACGTTCACTTC.

The rearrangement joins TRBV28 to TRBJ2-6; D might be TRBD1 (6 bases). This CDR3 has 13 residues. V gave up 6 bases and J gave up 8 bases, with 11 bases separating them. The V gene's germline CDR1 is MDHEN and CDR2 SYDVKM. CDR3: CASRRTVSNVLTF. The CDR3 nucleotides are TGTGCCAGCAGAAGGACAGTTTCCAACGTCCTGACTTTC.

This clone was recorded once. The chain joins TRBV5-1 to TRBJ1-3, with 9 bases matching TRBD1. Per germline, CDR1 SGHRS and CDR2 YFSETQ. The J segment lost 4 bases and the V segment lost 4 bases, leaving 6 bases of the junction unmatched. CDR3 length: 15 amino acids. The CDR3 loop reads CASSQGQGKGNTIYF. The CDR3 DNA reads as TGCGCCAGCAGCCAGGGACAGGGAAAAGGAAACACCATATATTTT.

The V and J genes are TRBV11-2 and TRBJ1-3, with no clear D. Trimming removed 1 base from V and 4 bases from J, with 11 bases in between. Germline CDR1 is SGHAT and CDR2 is FQNNGV. CDR3 size: 15 residues. The CDR3 bases are TGTGCCAGCAGCTTAGTGACCGGGAAAGGAAACACCATATATTTT. It translates to CASSLVTGKGNTIYF.

The chain employs TRBV19 and TRBJ1-5; 7 bases agree with TRBD1. The CDR3 loop spans 16 amino acids. Germline loops: CDR1 LNHDA, CDR2 SQIVND (reference sequence). Trimming cost V 9 bases and J 5 bases; bases outside gene matches: 16. Here the CDR3 reads CASTRLPSGQHQPQHF. The CDR3, as DNA: TGTGCCAGCACTCGCCTACCCTCGGGACAGCATCAGCCCCAGCATTTT.

This chain connects TRBV6-6 to TRBJ1-2; no firm D call. With 6 bases removed from V and 7 bases from J, the gap between germline ends came to 12 bases. This CDR3 is built from 12 residues. From germline, CDR1 is MNHNY and CDR2 SVGAGI (reference sequence). CDR3 in DNA: TGTGCCAGCAGCACCGGCGGGTCTGGCTACACCTTC. It is translated as CASSTGGSGYTF.